This entry lists 13 T cell receptor beta chains sequenced from one sample in a study of CD4 T cells in relation to SARS-CoV-2 and coronaviruses. The unexposed donors gave CD4+ T cells in 2011-2018, prior to COVID-19. The cells were cultured for about ten days before CD4+ T cells were isolated. For these receptors, no antigen is known. TCRdb's table, derived via immunoSEQ multiplex PCR, lists solely in-frame clones and lacks some. The sample yields about 24,000 clones, approximately 76% seen once. Input material: CD4+ T cells from PBMCs, cultured in vitro. These receptors were collected from a human donor in good health.

CDR3 sequence: CASSDSSTLKGYTF. CDR3 DNA: TGTGCCAGCAGTGACTCATCAACGCTCAAAGGCTACACCTTC. The chain is built from TRBV6-4 and TRBJ1-2; no reliable D call. Trimming left V 0 bases short and J 8 bases short, with 13 bases between. The CDR3 spans 14 residues. The germline V gene encodes CDR1 MRHNA and CDR2 SNTAGT.

This clone was detected only a few times. This rearrangement joins TRBV3-1 (or the pseudogene TRBV3-2) to TRBJ1-3; D remains unclear. Germline CDR1 and CDR2: LGHDT and YNNKEL (reference sequence). The CDR3 length is 15 residues. Deletions cut 1 base from V and 0 bases from J, with 7 bases between. DNA of the CDR3: TGTGCCAGCAGCCAAGCCGGGCCCTCTGGAAACACCATATATTTT. This translates into CASSQAGPSGNTIYF.

About this clone itself: The sample holds other DNA sequences that translate to the same CDR3. V and J are TRBV5-4 and TRBJ1-3; D gene uncertain. Germline CDR1 is SGHNT and CDR2 is YYREEE (reference sequence). The V and J ends lost 3 bases and 1 base respectively, with 8 bases between them. This CDR3 region has 14 residues. CDR3 nucleotides: TGTGCCAGCAGCTCCCCCCGTTCTGGAAACACCATATATTTT. It translates to CASSSPRSGNTIYF.

This clone came up a few times. The chain has TRBV28 and TRBJ1-1; D unresolved. There are 13 residues in the CDR3. CDR1 is MDHEN and CDR2 is SYDVKM in the germline V gene. Trimming took 4 bases from V and 3 from J, leaving 9 bases between them. Here the CDR3 reads CASSSPDHTEAFF. The DNA of the CDR3 is TGTGCCAGCAGTTCACCCGACCACACTGAAGCTTTCTTT. The whole variable domain, filled in from reference TRBV28 and TRBJ1-1, reads DVKVTQSSRYLVKRTGEKVFLECVQDMDHENMFWYRQDPGLGLRLIYFSYDVKMKEKGDIPEGYSVSREKKERFSLILESASTNQTSMYLCASSSPDHTEAFFGQGTRLTVV.

The DNA of the CDR3 is TGTGCCAGCAGTCAGGGTGGGACTGAAGCTTTCTTT. Translated, it gives CASSQGGTEAFF. This chain uses TRBV12-3 or TRBV12-4 with TRBJ1-1, with D perhaps TRBD1 (5 bases). The CDR3 consists of 12 residues. Trimming took 5 bases from V and 5 from J, leaving 9 bases between them.

The gene calls are TRBV9 and TRBJ1-2; D call uncertain. The germline CDR1 and CDR2 sequences are SGDLS and YYNGEE. Deletions cut 0 bases from V and 8 bases from J, with 11 bases between. The CDR3 contains 13 residues. This CDR3 is CASSVVGKGGYTF. Written as DNA, the CDR3 is TGTGCCAGCAGCGTAGTTGGGAAAGGGGGCTACACCTTC.

This clone was detected only a few times. V usage is TRBV25-1 and J usage is TRBJ1-2; D is undetermined. V lost 3 bases, J lost 5 bases, and 7 bases lay in between. This CDR3 comprises 12 residues. Germline V gene lookup returns CDR1 MGHDK and CDR2 SYGVNS. CDR3 residues: CASSDHNYGYTF. CDR3 nucleotide sequence: TGTGCCAGCAGTGACCATAATTATGGCTACACCTTC.

The chain has TRBV30 and TRBJ1-5; perhaps TRBD1 as D (6 bases). The V gene's germline CDR1 is GTSNPN and CDR2 SVGIG (reference sequence). V lost 0 bases, J lost 9 bases, and 12 bases lay in between. This CDR3 has 13 residues. As DNA, the CDR3 is TGTGCCTGGAGTGTTAGGGGGGGGCGGCCCCAGCATTTT. This codes for CAWSVRGGRPQHF.

The rearrangement links TRBV4-1 to TRBJ1-2; 7 nucleotides agree with TRBD1. With 0 bases clipped from V and 5 bases from J, the junction kept 9 bases outside the gene matches. The germline CDR1 and CDR2 sequences are MGHRA and YSYEKL. The CDR3 length is 16 residues. CDR3 coding DNA: TGCGCCAGCAGCCAAGACCCGACAGGGTGGGGATATGGCTACACCTTC. Translation gives CASSQDPTGWGYGYTF.

This clone has only one observation. The chain's CDR3 is CASSYSLAGSYEQYF. The CDR3, as DNA: TGTGCCAGCAGTTACTCGCTCGCCGGGTCCTACGAGCAGTACTTC. This sequence joins TRBV6-5 and TRBJ2-7; D not certain. The CDR3 runs to 15 residues. The ends were cut back, 0 bases at V and 1 base at J, with 10 bases in the middle. CDR1 MNHEY and CDR2 SVGAGI come from the germline V gene.

The V gene is TRBV10-1, the J gene TRBJ1-2; no clear D. Germline CDR1 reads WNHNN; CDR2 reads SYGVQD (reference sequence). This CDR3 region has 13 residues. Trimming removed 0 bases at V and 5 bases at J, with 7 bases between. The CDR3 protein is CASSESSSYGYTF. The CDR3 coding sequence is TGCGCCAGCAGTGAGTCGTCTAGTTATGGCTACACCTTC.

This rearrangement joins TRBV6-1 to TRBJ2-7, with D maybe TRBD2 (6 bases). The CDR3 loop spans 13 amino acids. The V end lost 3 bases, the J end lost 7 bases, and 13 bases lay between the germline ends. In germline, CDR1 is MNHNS, CDR2 SASEGT. Here the CDR3 DNA reads TGTGCCAGCAGTGAGGAGGGAGACGGGGAGCAGTACTTC. The encoded protein is CASSEEGDGEQYF.

The V and J genes are TRBV28 and TRBJ1-2; no reliable D call. CDR1 is MDHEN and CDR2 is SYDVKM in the germline V gene. The CDR3 extends over 14 amino acids. With 8 bases removed from V and 3 bases from J, the gap between germline ends came to 16 bases. Here the CDR3 reads CASHTGVGDYGYTF. The CDR3 region has the DNA TGTGCCAGCCACACTGGGGTGGGCGACTATGGCTACACCTTC.